This T cell receptor (beta chain) was captured in a study of cytomegalovirus exposure and HLA in healthy donors. Across the study: An earlier analysis found 95 million to 140 million unique TCR beta sequences from 200 million or so T cells. Study-wide points: Other equally common chains were less clonally expanded than HLA-associated TCR beta chains, a later analysis showed. Testing in vitro showed a few CMV-associated chains specific for CMV antigens. A later analysis reportedly identified an Asian-associated ancestry cluster as carrying fewer N-insertions than the roughly 670-donor mean.

Germline trimming cut 5 bases from V and 2 bases from J; bases unmatched to any gene: 11. The CDR3 has 16 residues. CDR1 and CDR2 (germline): GTSNPN, SVGIG (reference sequence). Vbeta (60) and Jbeta (13) primers were used in the PCR. Sequencing used immunoSEQ multiplex PCR; TCRdb keeps in-frame clones, though not all of them. Found here are about 120,000 clones, about 80% of them singletons; the top ten hold 8% to 9%. In regard to this clone: The antigen remains unidentified.

The clonotype originates from a female donor in good health and CMV-seropositive. Specimen: PBMCs. V usage is TRBV30 and J usage is TRBJ2-3; 9 bases are shared with TRBD1. The CDR3 sequence is CAWHRPGQGFTDTQYF. The DNA for the CDR3 is TGTGCCTGGCATAGACCGGGACAGGGATTCACAGATACGCAGTATTTT.